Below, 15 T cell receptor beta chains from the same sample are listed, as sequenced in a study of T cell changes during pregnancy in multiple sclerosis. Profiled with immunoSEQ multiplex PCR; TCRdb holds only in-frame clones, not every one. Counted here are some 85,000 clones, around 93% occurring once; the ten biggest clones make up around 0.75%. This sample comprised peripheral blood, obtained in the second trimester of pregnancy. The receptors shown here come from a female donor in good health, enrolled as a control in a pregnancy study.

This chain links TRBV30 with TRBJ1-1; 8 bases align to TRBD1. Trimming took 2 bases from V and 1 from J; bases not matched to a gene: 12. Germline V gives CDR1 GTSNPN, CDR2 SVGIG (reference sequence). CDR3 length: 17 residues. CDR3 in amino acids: CAWSPLGGQGANTEAFF. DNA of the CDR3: TGTGCCTGGAGTCCACTAGGAGGACAGGGCGCGAACACTGAAGCTTTCTTT.

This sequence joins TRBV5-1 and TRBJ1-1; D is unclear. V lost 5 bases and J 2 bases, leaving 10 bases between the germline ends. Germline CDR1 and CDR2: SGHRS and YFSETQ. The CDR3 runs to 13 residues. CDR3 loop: CASREQRNTEAFF. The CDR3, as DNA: TGCGCCAGCAGGGAACAGAGAAACACTGAAGCTTTCTTT.

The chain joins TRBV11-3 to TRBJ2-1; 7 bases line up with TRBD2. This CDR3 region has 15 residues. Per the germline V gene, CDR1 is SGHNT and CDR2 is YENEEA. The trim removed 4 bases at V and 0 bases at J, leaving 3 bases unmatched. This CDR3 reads CASSWGGSSYNEQFF. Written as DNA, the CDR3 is TGTGCCAGCAGCTGGGGGGGGAGCTCCTACAATGAGCAGTTCTTC.

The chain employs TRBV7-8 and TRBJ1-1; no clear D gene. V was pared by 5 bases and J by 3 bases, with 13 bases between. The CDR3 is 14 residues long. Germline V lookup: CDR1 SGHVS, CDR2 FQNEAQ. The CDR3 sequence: CASSRTGPDTEAFF. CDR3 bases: TGTGCCAGCAGCCGAACTGGGCCGGACACTGAAGCTTTCTTT. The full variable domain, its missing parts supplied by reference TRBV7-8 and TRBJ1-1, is GAGVSQSPRYKVAKRGQDVALRCDPISGHVSLFWYQQALGQGPEFLTYFQNEAQLDKSGLPSDRFFAERPEGSVSTLKIQRTQQEDSAVYLCASSRTGPDTEAFFGQGTRLTVV.

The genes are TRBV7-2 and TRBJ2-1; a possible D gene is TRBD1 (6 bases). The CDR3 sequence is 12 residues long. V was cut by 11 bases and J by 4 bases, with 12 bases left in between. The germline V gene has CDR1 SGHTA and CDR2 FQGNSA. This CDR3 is CAGTFGYNEQFF. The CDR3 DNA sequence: TGTGCCGGGACATTCGGGTACAATGAGCAGTTCTTC.

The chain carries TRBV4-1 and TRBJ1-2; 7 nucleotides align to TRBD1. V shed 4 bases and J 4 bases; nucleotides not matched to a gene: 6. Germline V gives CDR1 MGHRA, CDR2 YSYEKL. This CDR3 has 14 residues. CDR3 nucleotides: TGCGCCAGCAGCCCAAGGGGGCAGGTCTATGGCTACACCTTC. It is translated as CASSPRGQVYGYTF.

CDR3 sequence: CASSELGVRYNEQFF. Written as DNA, the CDR3 is TGTGCCAGCAGTGAATTGGGCGTTCGATACAATGAGCAGTTCTTC. The gene calls are TRBV2 and TRBJ2-1; D not certain. Germline V CDR1 and CDR2: SNHLY, FYNNEI. CDR3 length: 15 residues. Trimming left V 2 bases short and J 4 bases short, with 12 bases between.

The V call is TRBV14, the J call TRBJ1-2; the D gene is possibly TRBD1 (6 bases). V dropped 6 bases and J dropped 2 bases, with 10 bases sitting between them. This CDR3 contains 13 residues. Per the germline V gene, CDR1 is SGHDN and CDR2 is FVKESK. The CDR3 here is CASSHTGNYGYTF. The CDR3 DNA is TGTGCCAGCAGTCACACAGGGAACTATGGCTACACCTTC.

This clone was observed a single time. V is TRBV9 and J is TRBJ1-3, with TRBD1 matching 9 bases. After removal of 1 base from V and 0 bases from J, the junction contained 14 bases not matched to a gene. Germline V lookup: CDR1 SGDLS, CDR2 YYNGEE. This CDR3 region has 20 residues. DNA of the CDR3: TGTGCCAGCAGCGTAACCCGGGACAGGGAAGGAAGGACCTCTGGAAACACCATATATTTT. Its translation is CASSVTRDREGRTSGNTIYF.

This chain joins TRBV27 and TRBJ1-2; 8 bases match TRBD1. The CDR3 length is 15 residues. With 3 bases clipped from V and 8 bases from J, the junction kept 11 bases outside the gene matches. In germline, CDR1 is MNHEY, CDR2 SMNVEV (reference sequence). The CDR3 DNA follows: TGTGCCAGCAGTTTCGACAGGGGTGCCACTAGCGGCTACACCTTC. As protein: CASSFDRGATSGYTF.

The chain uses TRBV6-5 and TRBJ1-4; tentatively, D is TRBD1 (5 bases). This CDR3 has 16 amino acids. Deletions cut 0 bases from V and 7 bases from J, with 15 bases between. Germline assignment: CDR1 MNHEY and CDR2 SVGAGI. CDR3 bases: TGTGCCAGCAGTTACTCCTCCGGGACCGGGGGTGAAAAACTGTTTTTT. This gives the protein CASSYSSGTGGEKLFF.

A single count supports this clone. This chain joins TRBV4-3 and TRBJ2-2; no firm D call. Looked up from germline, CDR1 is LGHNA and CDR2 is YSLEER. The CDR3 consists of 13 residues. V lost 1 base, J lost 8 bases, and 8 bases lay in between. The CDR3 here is CASSQAAAGELFF. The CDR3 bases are TGCGCCAGCAGCCAAGCAGCAGCGGGGGAGCTGTTTTTT.

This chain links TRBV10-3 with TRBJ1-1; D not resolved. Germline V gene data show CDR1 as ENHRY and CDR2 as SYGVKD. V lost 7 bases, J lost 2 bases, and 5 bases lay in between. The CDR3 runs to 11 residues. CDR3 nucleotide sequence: TGTGCCATCAAATCAAACACTGAAGCTTTCTTT. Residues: CAIKSNTEAFF.

The CDR3 DNA reads TGTGCCAGCAGTTATATAGCGGGGGCAGGAGATACGCAGTATTTT. Encoded protein: CASSYIAGAGDTQYF. The chain couples TRBV6-6 to TRBJ2-3, with 9 bases that match TRBD2. The CDR3 loop spans 15 amino acids. Looked up from germline, CDR1 is MNHNY and CDR2 is SVGAGI (reference sequence). J was trimmed by 5 bases and V by 3 bases; bases with no gene match: 6.

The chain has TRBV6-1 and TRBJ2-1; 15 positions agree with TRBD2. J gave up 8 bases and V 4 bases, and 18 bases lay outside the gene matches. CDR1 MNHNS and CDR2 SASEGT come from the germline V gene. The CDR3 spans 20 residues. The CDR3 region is CASSAGGLAGGLDFVDEQFF. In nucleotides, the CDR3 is TGTGCCAGCAGTGCAGGTGGACTAGCGGGGGGGCTAGATTTTGTGGATGAGCAGTTCTTC.